Below are 20 T cell receptor beta chains sequenced from a single sample in a study of blood T cell repertoires in COVID-19. Libraries were prepared by immunoSEQ multiplex PCR; TCRdb keeps only in-frame clonotypes and omits some of them. The sample lists a few hundred thousand clones; roughly 88% were seen once. Sequencing was performed on PBMCs or T cells enriched from blood (not recorded which). The receptors were sampled from a woman between 40 and 55 years old with acute COVID-19.

The chain joins TRBV19 to TRBJ2-7; possible D gene TRBD2, 6 bases. The CDR3 loop spans 14 amino acids. Deletions cut 1 base from V and 3 bases from J, with 10 bases between. Germline V gene sequence: CDR1 LNHDA, CDR2 SQIVND (reference sequence). The CDR3: CASSIGGVDYEQYF. Here the CDR3 DNA reads TGTGCCAGTAGTATAGGCGGGGTAGACTACGAGCAGTACTTC.

V gene TRBV2 combines with J gene TRBJ1-5; 8 bases map to TRBD1. Germline V lookup: CDR1 SNHLY, CDR2 FYNNEI. The J segment lost 8 bases and the V segment lost 7 bases, leaving 10 bases of the junction unmatched. This CDR3 has 14 residues. The CDR3 DNA sequence: TGTGCCAGCAATGGACAGGGTGTTGGTGAGCCCCAGCATTTT. It encodes CASNGQGVGEPQHF.

The gene calls are TRBV7-2 and TRBJ1-5, with D unclear. From germline, CDR1 is SGHTA and CDR2 FQGNSA. V lost 1 base, J lost 7 bases, and 14 bases lay in between. The CDR3 has 15 amino acids. DNA for the CDR3: TGTGCCAGCAGCTTAGGGGTATTGGCGGTCCAGCCCCAGCATTTT. This sequence encodes CASSLGVLAVQPQHF. Using reference TRBV7-2 and TRBJ1-5 for the parts outside the CDR3, the full variable domain is GAGVSQSPSNKVTEKGKDVELRCDPISGHTALYWYRQSLGQGLEFLIYFQGNSAPDKSGLPSDRFSAERTGGSVSTLTIQRTQQEDSAVYLCASSLGVLAVQPQHFGDGTRLSIL.

The V call is TRBV6-5, the J call TRBJ2-1; D gene unclear. The V end was cut by 6 bases, the J end by 2 bases, with 8 bases between. Germline lookup yields CDR1 MNHEY and CDR2 SVGAGI. The CDR3 runs to 13 residues. CDR3 in DNA: TGTGCCAGCAGGGCTAGGACCTACAATGAGCAGTTCTTC. Protein product: CASRARTYNEQFF.

This sequence joins TRBV7-9 and TRBJ2-1; 8 bases are shared with TRBD2. Germline assignment: CDR1 SEHNR and CDR2 FQNEAQ (reference sequence). This CDR3 contains 15 residues. The trim removed 1 base at V and 3 bases at J, leaving 2 bases unmatched. CDR3 in DNA: TGTGCCAGCAGCTTAGGCGGGAGGAACTACAATGAGCAGTTCTTC. Amino acid sequence: CASSLGGRNYNEQFF.

The chain recombines TRBV9 with TRBJ1-1, with D possibly being TRBD1 (6 bases). This CDR3 has 17 amino acids. V lost 6 bases and J lost 1, with 22 bases in between. Germline loops: CDR1 SGDLS, CDR2 YYNGEE. CDR3 nucleotides: TGTGCCAGCACCCCCGGGCTGGGGGCTAGGACGAACACTGAAGCTTTCTTT. Its translation: CASTPGLGARTNTEAFF.

The V call is TRBV6-2 or TRBV6-3, the J call TRBJ1-1; no definite D call. This CDR3 comprises 12 residues. The germline gives CDR1 MNHEY, CDR2 SVGEGT. V was pared by 4 bases and J by 3 bases, with 6 bases between. The CDR3 sequence is CASSSPYTEAFF. The CDR3 DNA sequence: TGTGCCAGCAGTTCCCCTTACACTGAAGCTTTCTTT.

The chain combines TRBV28 with TRBJ1-1, with 8 bases matching TRBD1. CDR3 length equals 13 residues. Germline V gene sequence: CDR1 MDHEN, CDR2 SYDVKM. J was trimmed by 1 base and V by 8 bases; bases with no gene match: 3. The chain's CDR3 is CASEGTGNTEAFF. The CDR3 DNA reads as TGTGCCAGCGAAGGGACAGGGAACACTGAAGCTTTCTTT.

The chain has TRBV5-1 and TRBJ1-3, with TRBD1 matching 11 bases. J gave up 0 bases and V 10 bases, and 15 bases lay outside the gene matches. CDR1 is SGHRS, CDR2 YFSETQ, per germline. This CDR3 spans 18 amino acids. CDR3 DNA: TGCGCCCGTCTAGGGGGACAGGGGGTGAAAAGCTCTGGAAACACCATATATTTT. Its translation is CARLGGQGVKSSGNTIYF.

This clone was seen a handful of times. The rearrangement joins TRBV5-1 to TRBJ1-2; perhaps TRBD1 as D (5 bases). The CDR3 has 17 amino acids. Trimming left V 3 bases short and J 4 bases short, with 22 bases between. Germline CDR1 and CDR2: SGHRS and YFSETQ. As DNA, the CDR3 is TGCGCCAGCAGCTCCGAACCCCAGGGTAAAAGCGTCTATGGCTACACCTTC. Its protein product is CASSSEPQGKSVYGYTF. Full variable domain (missing parts from reference TRBV5-1 and TRBJ1-2): KAGVTQTPRYLIKTRGQQVTLSCSPISGHRSVSWYQQTPGQGLQFLFEYFSETQRNKGNFPGRFSGRQFSNSRSEMNVSTLELGDSALYLCASSSEPQGKSVYGYTFGSGTRLTVV.

The chain has TRBV6-1 and TRBJ1-2; 9 bases agree with TRBD1. Germline V gene data show CDR1 as MNHNS and CDR2 as SASEGT. With 2 bases clipped from V and 4 bases from J, the junction kept 8 bases outside the gene matches. The CDR3 consists of 16 residues. The CDR3 loop is CASSERYRGLVYGYTF. The CDR3 DNA reads as TGTGCCAGCAGTGAAAGGTACAGGGGGCTGGTCTATGGCTACACCTTC.

The CDR3 here is CASSTQGAPLYGYTF. DNA for the CDR3: TGTGCCAGTAGTACCCAGGGGGCCCCTTTGTATGGCTACACCTTC. V is TRBV19 and J is TRBJ1-2, with 8 positions matching TRBD1. J was trimmed by 5 bases and V by 4 bases; bases with no gene match: 9. Germline lookup yields CDR1 LNHDA and CDR2 SQIVND (reference sequence). The CDR3 has 15 amino acids.

The J gene is TRBJ2-7, the V gene TRBV5-5, with 11 bases fitting TRBD1. Per germline, CDR1 SGHKS and CDR2 YYEKEE (reference sequence). The CDR3 is 15 amino acids. The trim removed 0 bases at V and 6 bases at J, leaving 5 bases unmatched. The CDR3 loop is CASSLVGQGGGEQYV. In DNA, the CDR3 is TGTGCCAGCAGCTTGGTGGGACAGGGGGGTGGCGAGCAGTACGTC.

The chain has TRBV19 and TRBJ1-3; D perhaps matches TRBD1 (6 bases). CDR3 length equals 17 residues. V dropped 2 bases and J dropped 0 bases, with 14 bases sitting between them. CDR1 and CDR2 (germline): LNHDA, SQIVND (reference sequence). The CDR3: CASSILPGAASGNTIYF. For the CDR3, the DNA is TGTGCCAGTAGTATACTTCCAGGGGCAGCCTCTGGAAACACCATATATTTT.

The chain carries TRBV9 and TRBJ2-1; 7 bases match TRBD2. The trim removed 1 base at V and 3 bases at J, leaving 4 bases unmatched. Germline CDR1 SGDLS, CDR2 YYNGEE. The CDR3 sequence is 15 residues long. The CDR3 region is CASSVSGGGYNEQFF. The CDR3 DNA follows: TGTGCCAGCAGCGTATCAGGCGGGGGCTACAATGAGCAGTTCTTC.

This chain connects TRBV5-1 to TRBJ1-1, with D maybe TRBD1 (6 bases). Germline V CDR1 and CDR2: SGHRS, YFSETQ. Trimming removed 0 bases at V and 4 bases at J, with 7 bases between. The CDR3 is 13 amino acids. The CDR3 protein is CASSLDRATEAFF. For the CDR3, the DNA is TGCGCCAGCAGCTTGGACAGGGCCACTGAAGCTTTCTTT.

Only one count was recorded for this clone. The chain employs TRBV5-1 and TRBJ2-7; the match to TRBD1 covers 7 bases. The CDR3 is 15 amino acids. Germline trimming cut 1 base from V and 3 bases from J; bases unmatched to any gene: 7. The germline CDR1 and CDR2 sequences are SGHRS and YFSETQ. The CDR3: CASSLTGEIFYEQYV. The DNA for the CDR3 is TGCGCCAGCAGCTTGACAGGGGAAATATTCTACGAGCAGTACGTC.

This chain links TRBV2 with TRBJ1-1; D is possibly TRBD1 (6 bases). CDR3 size: 15 residues. In germline, CDR1 is SNHLY, CDR2 FYNNEI. With 7 bases removed from V and 4 bases from J, the gap between germline ends came to 19 bases. In DNA, the CDR3 is TGTGCCAGCACAGAGGACAGAGCAAGGAGCACTGAAGCTTTCTTT. This sequence encodes CASTEDRARSTEAFF.

The genes are TRBV20-1 and TRBJ1-1; D remains unclear. CDR3 length: 11 amino acids. The V gene's germline CDR1 is DFQATT and CDR2 SNEGSKA (reference sequence). Trimming stripped 3 bases from V and 3 bases from J, with 5 bases between. CDR3 bases: TGCAGTGCTAGTGTCGACACTGAAGCTTTCTTT. The encoded protein is CSASVDTEAFF.

This chain joins TRBV9 and TRBJ2-5, with 10 bases aligning to TRBD2. There are 17 residues in the CDR3. From germline, CDR1 is SGDLS and CDR2 YYNGEE. Trimming cost V 0 bases and J 1 base; bases outside gene matches: 6. CDR3 loop: CASSVAERGGFQETQYF. The CDR3 region has the DNA TGTGCCAGCAGCGTAGCTGAGCGGGGGGGATTCCAAGAGACCCAGTACTTC.